The 19 T cell receptor beta chains reported below all come from one sample, sequenced in a study of blood T cell repertoires in COVID-19. Assay used: immunoSEQ multiplex PCR; TCRdb lists only in-frame clones, some missing. Counted here are around 150,000 clones, approximately 88% occurring once; the ten biggest clones make up more than 2%. The source material was peripheral blood. These receptor sequences come from a man in his 70s with acute or convalescent COVID-19.

The CDR3 loop is CASSFDRGSQPQHF. DNA for the CDR3: TGCGCCAGCAGCTTCGACAGGGGATCGCAGCCCCAGCATTTT. The V call is TRBV10-2, the J call TRBJ1-5; TRBD1 matches at 8 bases. The CDR3 consists of 14 residues. The J segment lost 7 bases and the V segment lost 6 bases, leaving 8 bases of the junction unmatched. The germline CDR1 and CDR2 sequences are WSHSY and SAAADI.

J is TRBJ2-1 and V is TRBV6-5; 7 bases align to TRBD2. This CDR3 is 16 amino acids long. Losses at the gene ends were 4 bases for V and 4 bases for J; bases not matched to a gene: 10. Germline lookup yields CDR1 MNHEY and CDR2 SVGAGI. CDR3 amino acids: CASSSYSGLSYNEQFF. The DNA for the CDR3 is TGTGCCAGCAGTTCCTATAGCGGGCTGAGTTACAATGAGCAGTTCTTC.

This clone occurred a few times. V and J are TRBV5-6 and TRBJ2-2; D is uncertain. The length of the CDR3 is 19 residues. Trimming removed 0 bases at V and 0 bases at J, with 18 bases between. Germline V gives CDR1 SGHDT, CDR2 YYEEEE. The CDR3 sequence is CASSLEGPARLANTGELFF. The CDR3 DNA is TGTGCCAGCAGCTTGGAAGGTCCAGCTCGACTTGCGAACACCGGGGAGCTGTTTTTT.

The chain employs TRBV24-1 and TRBJ2-5; D call uncertain. Per germline, CDR1 KGHDR and CDR2 SFDVKD. The length of the CDR3 is 15 residues. Trimming stripped 0 bases from V and 4 bases from J, with 11 bases between. As DNA, the CDR3 is TGTGCCACCAGTGATTTGTCCGCCGGTGGAGAGACCCAGTACTTC. It specifies CATSDLSAGGETQYF.

This chain connects TRBV2 to TRBJ1-2; no clear D. This CDR3 contains 12 residues. Germline-derived CDR1 and CDR2 are SNHLY and FYNNEI. Trimming cost V 2 bases and J 8 bases, with 9 bases left between them. DNA for the CDR3: TGTGCCAGCAGTGAACTGGGCTGGGGCTACACCTTC. Translating gives CASSELGWGYTF.

A few counts support this clone. V and J are TRBV10-1 and TRBJ1-4; D not certain. Germline CDR1 reads WNHNN; CDR2 reads SYGVQD (reference sequence). V was pared by 8 bases and J by 2 bases, with 9 bases between. The CDR3 covers 13 residues. CDR3 sequence: CASAGSTNEKLFF. CDR3 DNA sequence: TGCGCCAGCGCGGGCAGCACTAATGAAAAACTGTTTTTT.

The rearrangement uses TRBV6-1 and TRBJ2-4, with 7 bases aligning to TRBD1. CDR1 MNHNS and CDR2 SASEGT come from the germline V gene. The V and J ends lost 1 base and 7 bases, in that order; junction bases with no gene match: 1. This CDR3 is 13 amino acids long. The CDR3 DNA follows: TGTGCCAGCAGTGAAGTGACAGGGAACATTCAGTACTTC. Amino acids: CASSEVTGNIQYF.

The chain carries TRBV19 and TRBJ2-1, with 10 bases fitting TRBD1. This CDR3 has 15 residues. CDR1 is LNHDA, CDR2 SQIVND, per germline (reference sequence). The trim removed 8 bases at V and 8 bases at J, leaving 12 bases unmatched. CDR3 in amino acids: CASGKRQGARDEQFF. CDR3 sequence (DNA): TGTGCCAGTGGAAAGCGACAGGGGGCACGGGATGAGCAGTTCTTC.

J is TRBJ2-7 and V is TRBV5-1; 8 nucleotides align to TRBD1. Germline CDR1 reads SGHRS; CDR2 reads YFSETQ. CDR3 length equals 14 residues. The junction had 8 bases not matched to a gene; V was cut back by 4 bases and J by 5 bases. DNA for the CDR3: TGCGCCAGCAGCAGGGACGACAGGGGCCACGAGCAGTACTTC. It yields the protein CASSRDDRGHEQYF.

The rearrangement joins TRBV28 to TRBJ2-7; TRBD1 aligns across 8 bases. Germline CDR1 and CDR2: MDHEN and SYDVKM. The V gene end was trimmed by 3 bases and the J gene end by 2 bases; junction bases not matched to a gene: 3. There are 14 residues in the CDR3. The CDR3 region is CASSFGDRPYEQYF. The CDR3 DNA reads TGTGCCAGCAGTTTTGGGGACAGGCCCTACGAGCAGTACTTC.

The chain links TRBV10-3 to TRBJ1-6; 8 bases fit TRBD1. Germline trimming cut 0 bases from V and 0 bases from J; bases unmatched to any gene: 4. There are 18 residues in the CDR3. CDR1 and CDR2 from the germline V gene are ENHRY and SYGVKD. The CDR3 here is CAISESGTGVSYNSPLHF. The DNA of the CDR3 is TGTGCCATCAGTGAGTCCGGGACAGGAGTCTCCTATAATTCACCCCTCCACTTT.

This chain joins TRBV7-2 and TRBJ2-1, with 12 bases lining up with TRBD2. This CDR3 region has 18 residues. Germline CDR1 and CDR2: SGHTA and FQGNSA. V was pared by 5 bases and J by 0 bases, with 8 bases of the junction left unmatched. The CDR3 loop reads CASSIGTSGPSSYNEQFF. CDR3 nucleotide sequence: TGTGCCAGCAGCATAGGGACTAGCGGGCCAAGCTCCTACAATGAGCAGTTCTTC.

There are a few counts of this clone. The chain links TRBV5-1 to TRBJ2-7; D is possibly TRBD2 (6 bases). Per the germline V gene, CDR1 is SGHRS and CDR2 is YFSETQ. CDR3 size: 14 residues. Deletions cut 4 bases from V and 7 bases from J, with 18 bases between. CDR3 sequence (DNA): TGCGCCAGCAGCCCCGGACTGGGGGGTGGTGAGCAGTACTTC. Translation: CASSPGLGGGEQYF.

CDR3 protein: CASSLFRGATDTQYF. The CDR3 nucleotides are TGTGCCAGCAGCTTATTCCGGGGGGCTACAGATACGCAGTATTTT. V usage is TRBV7-2 and J usage is TRBJ2-3, with a possible D match to TRBD2 (7 bases). V lost 2 bases to trimming and J lost 3 bases, with 12 bases between them. CDR3 length equals 15 residues. CDR1 and CDR2 (germline): SGHTA, FQGNSA.

The chain links TRBV7-3 to TRBJ2-6; TRBD2 is a possible D gene (6 bases). V was pared by 4 bases and J by 0 bases, with 16 bases between. This CDR3 comprises 18 residues. Looked up from germline, CDR1 is SGHTA and CDR2 is FQGTGA. The CDR3 sequence is CASSSYALGGSGANVLTF. CDR3 nucleotides: TGTGCCAGCAGCTCCTACGCTTTGGGAGGCTCTGGGGCCAACGTCCTGACTTTC.

The chain employs TRBV15 and TRBJ1-5; TRBD1 agrees at 8 bases. Trimming took 3 bases from V and 8 from J; bases not matched to a gene: 12. The CDR3 totals 16 residues. Germline CDR1 is LNHNV and CDR2 is YYDKDF (reference sequence). The CDR3 region has the DNA TGTGCCACCAGCAGCACCGGGACAGGCGCCTTAAAGCCCCAGCATTTT. It codes for CATSSTGTGALKPQHF.

The CDR3 bases are TGTGCCAGCAGGGGCGGCTATAATTCACCCCTCCACTTT. Protein sequence: CASRGGYNSPLHF. The gene calls are TRBV19 and TRBJ1-6; a weak D match, TRBD1 (6 bases). From germline, CDR1 is LNHDA and CDR2 SQIVND (reference sequence). CDR3 length: 13 residues. V was shortened by 9 bases and J by 3 bases, with 9 bases between the two germline ends.

The V call is TRBV9, the J call TRBJ2-3; TRBD1 matches 12 bases. Germline V gives CDR1 SGDLS, CDR2 YYNGEE. CDR3 length: 19 residues. V lost 4 bases, J lost 4 bases, and 16 bases stayed unmatched. This CDR3 is CASSPRRDRGRNFADTQYF. For the CDR3, the DNA is TGTGCCAGCAGCCCTCGGAGGGACAGGGGGCGAAATTTTGCAGATACGCAGTATTTT. Looking up the rest from reference TRBV9 and TRBJ2-3 gives the full variable domain: DSGVTQTPKHLITATGQRVTLRCSPRSGDLSVYWYQQSLDQGLQFLIQYYNGEERAKGNILERFSAQQFPDLHSELNLSSLELGDSALYFCASSPRRDRGRNFADTQYFGPGTRLTVL.

This clone came up once. The chain uses TRBV7-8 and TRBJ1-4; D may be TRBD1 (6 bases). This CDR3 has 14 amino acids. V lost 5 bases and J lost 8, with 15 bases in between. Germline loops: CDR1 SGHVS, CDR2 FQNEAQ. CDR3 nucleotide sequence: TGTGCCAGCAGCCGGGACACTACGGTCGAAAAACTGTTTTTT. Its translation is CASSRDTTVEKLFF.